Following are 28 T cell receptor beta chains from one sample sequenced in a study of blood T cells in healthy people across ages. Together with a sample-barcoded 5' primer, a J-beta primer mix was included in a second PCR lasting about 6 to 12 cycles. MiXCR was run by TCRdb on the 5' RACE reads, yielding one entry per CDR3 protein. The sample consists of over 500,000 distinct CDR3 sequences, over 40% of them appearing once. Sequences were obtained from blood. All receptors derive from a woman aged 80 or older in good health.

Regarding this clonotype: Just one base apart from a much larger clone, this may be a read error. The genes are TRBV11-1 and TRBJ2-3; D uncertain. The CDR3 runs to 16 residues. The V gene's germline CDR1 is SGHAT and CDR2 FQDESV (reference sequence). V was shortened by 5 bases and J by 6 bases, with 21 bases between the two germline ends. The CDR3 coding sequence is TGTGCCAGCAGCATGGAAAGTGGGTCGGGTGTTGATACGCAGTATTTT. Its translation: CASSMESGSGVDTQYF. Filled out from reference TRBV11-1 and TRBJ2-3, the complete variable domain reads EAEVAQSPRYKITEKSQAVAFWCDPISGHATLYWYRQILGQGPELLVQFQDESVVDDSQLPKDRFSAERLKGVDSTLKIQPAELGDSAMYLCASSMESGSGVDTQYFGPGTRLTVL.

On this clonotype: A much more abundant neighbour one base away suggests this may be a read error. The V call is TRBV2, the J call TRBJ2-1, with 9 nucleotides matching TRBD2. Per the germline V gene, CDR1 is SNHLY and CDR2 is FYNNEI. V shed 11 bases, J shed 5 bases, and the junction held 4 bases outside the gene matches. The CDR3 is made up of 12 amino acids. CDR3 region: CAERGDHNEQFF. The CDR3 DNA reads TGTGCCGAGCGGGGGGACCACAATGAGCAGTTCTTC.

This chain links TRBV25-1 with TRBJ2-1; TRBD1 aligns across 10 bases. CDR1 MGHDK and CDR2 SYGVNS come from the germline V gene. The V and J ends lost 2 bases and 4 bases, in that order; junction bases with no gene match: 8. This CDR3 is 17 amino acids long. The CDR3 spells CASSEVHGTGDYNEQFF. The CDR3 coding sequence is TGTGCCAGCAGTGAAGTCCACGGGACAGGGGATTACAATGAGCAGTTCTTC. The whole variable domain, remainder taken from reference TRBV25-1 and TRBJ2-1, is EADIYQTPRYLVIGTGKKITLECSQTMGHDKMYWYQQDPGMELHLIHYSYGVNSTEKGDLSSESTVSRIRTEHFPLTLESARPSHTSQYLCASSEVHGTGDYNEQFFGPGTRLTVL.

V and J are TRBV9 and TRBJ2-2; D may be TRBD1 (7 bases). CDR3 size: 14 residues. The V and J ends lost 5 bases and 3 bases respectively, with 11 bases between them. Looked up from germline, CDR1 is SGDLS and CDR2 is YYNGEE. The CDR3 region is CASRARGDTGELFF. The CDR3 DNA reads as TGTGCCAGCAGGGCCAGGGGGGACACCGGGGAGCTGTTTTTT.

The rearrangement uses TRBV7-2 and TRBJ2-1, with D hard to call. In germline, CDR1 is SGHTA, CDR2 FQGNSA. This CDR3 has 11 residues. The germline V and J ends were trimmed by 6 bases and 8 bases, with 8 bases remaining between them. In DNA form, the CDR3 reads TGTGCCAGCAGTCCTTTCTATGAGCAGTTCTTC. This gives the protein CASSPFYEQFF.

As to this clonotype: One end of the junction fails to match germline, which may point to a read error. The rearrangement links TRBV11-1 to TRBJ1-6; 9 bases match TRBD1. Germline-derived CDR1 and CDR2 are SGHAT and FQDESV (reference sequence). CDR3 length: 14 amino acids. The CDR3 sequence: CASSFTGGDSPPHF. The CDR3 DNA follows: TGTGCCAGCAGCTTTACAGGGGGCGATTCACCCCCCCACTTT.

Notes on this clonotype: A much larger clone lies a single base off, so this may be a read error. The chain joins TRBV28 to TRBJ2-2; 8 nucleotides agree with TRBD2. Germline V gene data show CDR1 as MDHEN and CDR2 as SYDVKM. CDR3 length equals 13 residues. This CDR3 is CVAGGGNAGELFF. The CDR3 DNA is TGTGTCGCGGGGGGCGGTAACGCCGGGGAGCTGTTTTTT.

The table lists this clonotype with many counts. The J gene is TRBJ2-7, the V gene TRBV7-3; TRBD2 aligns across 7 bases. J gave up 3 bases and V 2 bases, and 7 bases lay outside the gene matches. The V gene's germline CDR1 is SGHTA and CDR2 FQGTGA. This CDR3 region has 15 residues. Written as DNA, the CDR3 is TGTGCCAGCAGCTTATTTGCGGCGGGAGTCTACGAGCAGTACTTC. It specifies CASSLFAAGVYEQYF.

This chain links TRBV27 with TRBJ2-3; D might be TRBD1 or TRBD2, each matching 5 bases. This CDR3 region has 13 residues. V was pared by 4 bases and J by 5 bases, with 10 bases between. CDR1 and CDR2 (germline): MNHEY, SMNVEV (reference sequence). CDR3 protein: CASSSGRRDTQYF. In DNA, the CDR3 is TGTGCCAGCAGTTCGGGACGGAGAGATACGCAGTATTTT.

In its sample, this clonotype was seen a few times. The CDR3 region is CASSTHPIGRGTGELFF. The CDR3 coding sequence is TGTGCCAGCAGCACACACCCCATCGGCAGGGGCACCGGGGAGCTGTTTTTT. The gene calls are TRBV7-2 and TRBJ2-2, with a weak D call TRBD1 (6 bases). The germline V gene has CDR1 SGHTA and CDR2 FQGNSA. This CDR3 region has 17 residues. Trimming stripped 5 bases from V and 4 bases from J, with 20 bases between.

This clonotype showed up just a few times. This chain joins TRBV5-1 and TRBJ2-2; D gene uncertain. The CDR3 totals 14 residues. The germline gives CDR1 SGHRS, CDR2 YFSETQ. Trimming shortened V by 0 bases and J by 1 base, and 4 bases separated the two germline ends. CDR3 sequence: CASSLVVNTGELFF. CDR3 nucleotide sequence: TGCGCCAGCAGCTTGGTAGTGAACACCGGGGAGCTGTTTTTT.

About this clonotype itself: A read error may explain this, as a much larger clone is one base away. This rearrangement joins TRBV20-1 to TRBJ2-7, with unresolved D. CDR1 is DFQATT and CDR2 is SNEGSKA in the germline V gene (reference sequence). This CDR3 comprises 11 residues. V lost 5 bases to trimming and J lost 3 bases, with 8 bases between them. Written as DNA, the CDR3 is TGCAGTGCTTATTACCACTACGAGCAGTACTTC. Amino acid sequence: CSAYYHYEQYF.

Ten or more counts support this clonotype. J is TRBJ2-7 and V is TRBV5-5; D possibly corresponds to TRBD1 (6 bases). Germline values: CDR1 SGHKS, CDR2 YYEKEE (reference sequence). This CDR3 is 13 amino acids long. Trimming removed 4 bases from V and 7 bases from J, with 15 bases in between. This CDR3 is CASSVIQGREQYF. In nucleotides, the CDR3 is TGTGCCAGCAGCGTAATACAGGGTCGGGAGCAGTACTTC. Supplemented by reference TRBV5-5 and TRBJ2-7, the full variable domain reads DAGVTQSPTHLIKTRGQQVTLRCSPISGHKSVSWYQQVLGQGPQFIFQYYEKEERGRGNFPDRFSARQFPNYSSELNVNALLLGDSALYLCASSVIQGREQYFGPGTRLTVT.

V is TRBV9 and J is TRBJ2-4, with D possibly TRBD2 on 5 matching bases. Germline values: CDR1 SGDLS, CDR2 YYNGEE. Trimming shortened V by 4 bases and J by 0 bases, and 11 bases separated the two germline ends. The CDR3 consists of 15 residues. CDR3 protein: CASSPDGLAKNIQYF. CDR3 in DNA: TGTGCCAGCAGCCCGGACGGACTAGCCAAAAACATTCAGTACTTC.

This chain uses TRBV4-2 with TRBJ2-3; TRBD2 aligns across 7 bases. The germline gives CDR1 LGHNA, CDR2 YNFKEQ. With V trimmed by 5 bases and J by 0 bases, 5 bases remained unmatched. This CDR3 comprises 15 residues. CDR3 in amino acids: CASSGGGFSTDTQYF. DNA for the CDR3: TGTGCCAGCAGCGGGGGGGGTTTCAGCACAGATACGCAGTATTTT.

V gene TRBV20-1 combines with J gene TRBJ1-2; tentative D call: TRBD1 (5 bases). V was cut by 4 bases and J by 5 bases, with 14 bases left in between. The germline CDR1 and CDR2 sequences are DFQATT and SNEGSKA (reference sequence). The CDR3 totals 13 residues. Written as DNA, the CDR3 is TGCAGTGCTATCACCCAGGGTGTTTATGGCTACACCTTC. Amino acid sequence: CSAITQGVYGYTF.

This clonotype was observed many times. The rearrangement joins TRBV12-3 or TRBV12-4 to TRBJ1-5, with D tentatively TRBD1 (6 bases). V gave up 5 bases and J gave up 11 bases, with 19 bases separating them. The CDR3 has 14 amino acids. The CDR3 loop is CASSQQGPGTSQHF. DNA of the CDR3: TGTGCCAGCAGTCAACAGGGCCCGGGGACGTCCCAGCATTTT.

The chain is built from TRBV6-5 and TRBJ2-5, with D perhaps matching TRBD1 (5 bases). Trimming took off 0 bases at V and 5 bases at J, with 13 bases between the two ends. The CDR3 totals 15 residues. Germline values: CDR1 MNHEY, CDR2 SVGAGI. CDR3 DNA: TGTGCCAGCAGTTACTCGAGTCAGGGTTGGGAGACCCAGTACTTC. It specifies CASSYSSQGWETQYF.

With regard to this clonotype: Its ends do not fully match the called genes, so a read error is possible. This sequence joins TRBV6-2 or TRBV6-3 and TRBJ2-5, with D possibly TRBD1 on 5 matching bases. The J call is doubtful: the DNA matches TRBJ2-4 better. The germline V gene encodes CDR1 MNHEY and CDR2 SVGEGT. There are 13 residues in the CDR3. The CDR3 region is CASSDSQGNIQYF. CDR3 nucleotides: TGTGCCAGCAGTGACTCGCAGGGTAACATTCAGTACTTC.

V and J are TRBV27 and TRBJ2-6; unclear D gene. The CDR3 extends over 15 amino acids. V lost 5 bases and J lost 2, with 10 bases in between. Per the germline V gene, CDR1 is MNHEY and CDR2 is SMNVEV (reference sequence). As DNA, the CDR3 is TGTGCCAGCAGTCCCCGACGGGCTGGGGCCAACGTCCTGACTTTC. It yields the protein CASSPRRAGANVLTF.

V usage is TRBV10-3 and J usage is TRBJ2-5; a weak D match, TRBD1 (6 bases). CDR1 and CDR2 (germline): ENHRY, SYGVKD. V dropped 4 bases and J dropped 11 bases, with 29 bases sitting between them. CDR3 size: 17 residues. The CDR3 loop is CAISGGIGQTGLAEQYF. In nucleotides, the CDR3 is TGTGCCATCAGTGGGGGGATAGGACAGACCGGATTAGCTGAGCAGTACTTC.

This clonotype was detected only a few times. This sequence may be a read error, since a much larger clone differs from it by one base. The chain couples TRBV6-5 to TRBJ1-2; TRBD1 matches at 9 bases. The CDR3 sequence is 14 residues long. Germline-derived CDR1 and CDR2 are MNHEY and SVGAGI. With V trimmed by 5 bases and J by 4 bases, 5 bases remained unmatched. In DNA form, the CDR3 reads TGTGCCAGCAGTGACGGGACAGGGTTCTATGGCTACACCTTC. The encoded protein is CASSDGTGFYGYTF.

This chain links TRBV20-1 with TRBJ2-1, with 11 bases fitting TRBD2. The CDR3 has 15 amino acids. J lost 8 bases, V lost 2 bases, and 8 bases had no gene match. CDR1 is DFQATT, CDR2 SNEGSKA, per germline (reference sequence). In nucleotides, the CDR3 is TGCAGTGCTAGACCAACTAGCGGGAGTTGGGATGAGCAGTTCTTC. This translates into CSARPTSGSWDEQFF.

The chain links TRBV4-1 to TRBJ1-2, with D tentatively TRBD1 (5 bases). V lost 0 bases and J lost 8, with 16 bases in between. Per germline, CDR1 MGHRA and CDR2 YSYEKL. CDR3 length: 15 residues. CDR3 loop: CASSQDSGAQLGYTF. DNA for the CDR3: TGCGCCAGCAGCCAAGATTCCGGGGCCCAACTGGGCTACACCTTC.

This sequence joins TRBV12-3 or TRBV12-4 and TRBJ1-1; no firm D call. The CDR3 length is 17 residues. Deletions cut 0 bases from V and 1 base from J, with 15 bases between. The CDR3 nucleotides read TGTGCCAGCAGTTTAGCACCTGCAATGACGGAGAACACTGAAGCTTTCTTT. Translated: CASSLAPAMTENTEAFF.

In its sample, this clonotype was seen many times. The chain's CDR3 is CSALRDRGYEQYF. The CDR3 coding sequence is TGCAGCGCACTCCGGGACAGGGGTTACGAGCAGTACTTC. The chain is built from TRBV29-1 and TRBJ2-7; 10 nucleotides line up with TRBD1. The V gene's germline CDR1 is SQVTM and CDR2 ANQGSEA. The CDR3 extends over 13 amino acids. The trim removed 7 bases at V and 4 bases at J, leaving 7 bases unmatched.

This chain connects TRBV6-2 or TRBV6-3 to TRBJ2-1; D gene unclear. The CDR3 runs to 15 residues. V gave up 5 bases and J gave up 3 bases, with 14 bases separating them. Germline V gene sequence: CDR1 MNHEY, CDR2 SVGEGT. CDR3 sequence: CASSPAGRVYNEQFF. Written as DNA, the CDR3 is TGTGCCAGCAGTCCCGCCGGTCGGGTCTACAATGAGCAGTTCTTC.

V is TRBV20-1 and J is TRBJ2-1, with 12 bases fitting TRBD2. This CDR3 has 13 residues. Trimming at V came to 6 bases and at J to 14 bases, leaving 11 bases not matched to a gene. Germline V gene lookup returns CDR1 DFQATT and CDR2 SNEGSKA (reference sequence). CDR3: CSADGLAGRLEFF. CDR3 in DNA: TGCAGTGCCGATGGACTAGCGGGGAGGTTAGAGTTCTTC.